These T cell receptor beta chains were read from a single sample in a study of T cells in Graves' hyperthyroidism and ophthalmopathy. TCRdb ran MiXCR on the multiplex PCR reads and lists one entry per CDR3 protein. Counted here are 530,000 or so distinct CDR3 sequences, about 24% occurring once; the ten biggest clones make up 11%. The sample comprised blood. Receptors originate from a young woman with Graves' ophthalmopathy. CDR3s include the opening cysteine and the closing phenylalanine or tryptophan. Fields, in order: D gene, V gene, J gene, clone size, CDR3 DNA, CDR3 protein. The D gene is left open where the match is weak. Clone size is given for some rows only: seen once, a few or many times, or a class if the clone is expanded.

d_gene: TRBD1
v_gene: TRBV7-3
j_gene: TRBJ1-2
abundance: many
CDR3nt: TGTGCCAGCAGTGACGGACAGGGGGCGCTTGGCTACACCTTC
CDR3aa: CASSDGQGALGYTF

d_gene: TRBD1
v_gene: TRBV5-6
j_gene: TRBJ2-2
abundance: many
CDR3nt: TGTGCCAGCAGTTGGATCGTTCGACAGGGGGCTTCGAACACCGGGGAGCTGTTTTTT
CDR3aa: CASSWIVRQGASNTGELFF

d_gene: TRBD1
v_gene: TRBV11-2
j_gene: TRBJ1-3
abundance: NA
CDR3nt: TGTGCCAGCAGCTTAGGAGGGGGACAGTCCTGGGGTGGAAACACCATATATTTT
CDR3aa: CASSLGGGQSWGGNTIYF

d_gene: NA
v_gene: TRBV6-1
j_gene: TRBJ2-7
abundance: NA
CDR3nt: TGTGCCTGCCACCGGGACGGCGGATGGGTTAAGCAGTACTTC
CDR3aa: CACHRDGGWVKQYF

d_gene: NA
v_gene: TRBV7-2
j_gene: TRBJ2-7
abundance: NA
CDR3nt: TGTGCCAGCAGCTTAGATGGAGCCCCCCGCGAGCAGTACTTC
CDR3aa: CASSLDGAPREQYF

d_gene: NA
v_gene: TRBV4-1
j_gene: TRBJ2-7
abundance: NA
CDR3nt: TGCGCCAGCAGCCAAGGGCCCCAGGACGAGCAGTACTTC
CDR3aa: CASSQGPQDEQYF

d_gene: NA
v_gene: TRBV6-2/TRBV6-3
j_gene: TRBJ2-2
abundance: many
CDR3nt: TGTGCCAGCAGTTACTCGATCAGCGAACCCGACGCGAACACCGGGGAGCTGTTTTTT
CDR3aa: CASSYSISEPDANTGELFF

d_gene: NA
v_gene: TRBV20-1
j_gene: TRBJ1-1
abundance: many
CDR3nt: TGCAGTGCTCCAGACGGAGGGGCTAGGGATAAAGCTTTCTTT
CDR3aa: CSAPDGGARDKAFF

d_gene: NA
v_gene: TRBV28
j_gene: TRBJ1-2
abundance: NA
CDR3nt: TGTGCCAGCAGTTTAAACGACGGGCTCTATGGCTACACCTTC
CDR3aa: CASSLNDGLYGYTF

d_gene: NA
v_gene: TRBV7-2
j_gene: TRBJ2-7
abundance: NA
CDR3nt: TGTGCCAGCAGCTTAGGGGGGAGGACCTACTACGAGCAGTACTTC
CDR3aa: CASSLGGRTYYEQYF

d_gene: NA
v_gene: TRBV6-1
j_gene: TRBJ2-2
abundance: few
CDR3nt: TGTGCCAGCAAGGCAGGCGCCGGGGAGCTGTTTTTT
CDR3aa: CASKAGAGELFF

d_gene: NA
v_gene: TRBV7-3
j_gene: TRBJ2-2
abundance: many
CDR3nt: TGTGCCAGCAGCTTACAGCTAGCGCCGGCCGGGGAGCTGTTTTTT
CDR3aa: CASSLQLAPAGELFF

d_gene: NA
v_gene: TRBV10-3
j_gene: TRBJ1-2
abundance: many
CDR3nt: TGTGCCATCAGTGAGACGGGCCTCACTAGGGGCTACACCTTC
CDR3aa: CAISETGLTRGYTF

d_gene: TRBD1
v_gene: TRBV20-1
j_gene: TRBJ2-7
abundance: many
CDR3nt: TGCAGTGCTAGAGCTGGGACAGCATACGAGCAGTACTTC
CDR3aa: CSARAGTAYEQYF

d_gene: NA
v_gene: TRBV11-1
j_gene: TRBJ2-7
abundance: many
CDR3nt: TGTGCCAGCAGCCCCTCATCCGGGGCTCGGGACGGGCAGTACTTC
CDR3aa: CASSPSSGARDGQYF

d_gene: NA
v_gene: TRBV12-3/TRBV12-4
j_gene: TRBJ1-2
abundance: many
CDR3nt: TGTGCCAGCAGTTTACGCCTTAACTATGGCTACACCTTC
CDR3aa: CASSLRLNYGYTF

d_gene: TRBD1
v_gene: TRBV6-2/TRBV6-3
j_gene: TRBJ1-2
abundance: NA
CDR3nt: TGTGCCAGCAGTTGGCGACAGGGAGGTGGCTACACCTTC
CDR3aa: CASSWRQGGGYTF

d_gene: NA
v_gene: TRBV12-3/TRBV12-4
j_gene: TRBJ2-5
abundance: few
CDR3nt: TGTGCCAGCAGTTTAAGGGCGACTAGAGGAGTCGAGACCCAGTACTTC
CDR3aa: CASSLRATRGVETQYF

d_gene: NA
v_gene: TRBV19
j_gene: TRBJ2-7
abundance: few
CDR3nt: TGTGCCAGTAGTATAGCGACGGTGGGGCCCTACGAGCAGTACTTC
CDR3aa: CASSIATVGPYEQYF

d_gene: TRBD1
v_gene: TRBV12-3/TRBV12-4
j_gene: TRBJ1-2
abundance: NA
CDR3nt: TGTGCCAGCAGCTCAGGGGGGTCGAATGGCTACACCTTC
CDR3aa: CASSSGGSNGYTF

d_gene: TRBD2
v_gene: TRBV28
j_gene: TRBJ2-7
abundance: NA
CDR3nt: TGTGCCAGCAGTCGCATTAGCGGGAGCTTGTACGAGCAGTACTTC
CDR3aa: CASSRISGSLYEQYF

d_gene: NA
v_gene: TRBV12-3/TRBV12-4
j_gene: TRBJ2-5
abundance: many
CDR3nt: TGTGCCAGCAGTTTAGTAGACAGGTTAGAGACCCAGTACTTC
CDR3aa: CASSLVDRLETQYF

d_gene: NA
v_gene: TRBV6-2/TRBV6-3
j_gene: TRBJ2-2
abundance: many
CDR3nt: TGTGCCGGAAGGGGGACATCCACCGGGGAGCTGTTTTTT
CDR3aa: CAGRGTSTGELFF

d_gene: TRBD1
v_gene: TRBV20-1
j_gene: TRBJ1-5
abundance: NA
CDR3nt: TGCAGTGCTGCGACAGGGGATGTTCAGCCCCAGCATTTT
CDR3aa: CSAATGDVQPQHF

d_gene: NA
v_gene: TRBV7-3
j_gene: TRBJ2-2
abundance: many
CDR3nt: TGTGCCAGCAGCTTCCAGGGGTCCGGGGAGCTGTTTTTT
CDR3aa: CASSFQGSGELFF

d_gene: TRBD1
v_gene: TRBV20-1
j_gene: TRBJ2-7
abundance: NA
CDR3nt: TGCAGTGCCCCGAAGCTAAGGACAGGCTCCTACGAGCAGTACTTC
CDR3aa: CSAPKLRTGSYEQYF

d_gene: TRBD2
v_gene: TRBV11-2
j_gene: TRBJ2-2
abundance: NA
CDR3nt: TGTGCCAGCAGCCCCCTAGCGGGAGACCTCCCCGGGGAGCTGTTTTTT
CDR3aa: CASSPLAGDLPGELFF